This T cell receptor beta chain appears in the sequencing data of a study of blood T cells in healthy people across ages. The amount of total RNA extracted per sample was at least 6 micrograms. The CDR3 is 15 amino acids. Germline-derived CDR1 and CDR2 are SSHAT and FNYEAQ (reference sequence). A second PCR, run for about 7 to 12 cycles, used a sample-barcoded 5' primer plus a J-beta primer mix. Using its own MiXCR run on the 5' RACE reads, TCRdb lists one record per CDR3 protein. The sample yields about 640,000 distinct CDR3 sequences, about 30% seen once. Sequenced: blood. This TCR was sampled from a woman older than 75 in good health. This chain links TRBV7-7 with TRBJ2-3, with D tentatively TRBD1 (5 bases). CDR3 sequence: CAGSRTTASTDTQYF. The CDR3 DNA follows: TGTGCTGGCAGCCGGACGACAGCTAGCACAGATACGCAGTATTTT.